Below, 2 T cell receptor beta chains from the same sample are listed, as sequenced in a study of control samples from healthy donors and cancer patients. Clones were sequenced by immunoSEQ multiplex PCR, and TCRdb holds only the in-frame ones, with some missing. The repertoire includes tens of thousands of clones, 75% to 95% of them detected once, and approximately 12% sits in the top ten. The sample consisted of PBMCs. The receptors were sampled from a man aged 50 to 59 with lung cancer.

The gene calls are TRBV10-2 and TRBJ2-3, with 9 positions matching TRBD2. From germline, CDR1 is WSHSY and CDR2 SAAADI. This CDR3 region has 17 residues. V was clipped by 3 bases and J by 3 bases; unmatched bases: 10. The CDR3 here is CASSDPPSSGVTDTQYF. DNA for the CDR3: TGCGCCAGCAGTGATCCTCCTTCTAGCGGGGTGACAGATACGCAGTATTTT.

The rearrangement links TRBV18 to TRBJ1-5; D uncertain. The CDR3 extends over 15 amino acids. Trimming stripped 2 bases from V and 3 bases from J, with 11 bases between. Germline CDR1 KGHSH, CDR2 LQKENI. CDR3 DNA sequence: TGTGCCAGCTCACCATCTCTGCAGGTCAATCAGCCCCAGCATTTT. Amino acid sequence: CASSPSLQVNQPQHF.